Below, one T cell receptor beta chain is given with its context. This sample stems from a study of blood T cell repertoires in COVID-19. Study information: Italy, Spain and the United States were the sources of the convalescent and acute COVID-19 samples.

Clones were read by immunoSEQ multiplex PCR, and TCRdb kept only the in-frame ones, dropping some. The sample includes some 330,000 clones, roughly nine tenths of them seen just once. The sequenced sample consisted of peripheral blood. The TCR comes from a woman between 25 and 40 years old with COVID-19, enrolled during active disease.

This CDR3 reads CASRPKYSNQPQHF. The CDR3 coding sequence is TGTGCCAGCAGACCTAAGTATAGCAATCAGCCCCAGCATTTT. The J gene is TRBJ1-5, the V gene TRBV2; D is unresolved. V gave up 6 bases and J gave up 0 bases, with 9 bases separating them. The CDR3 extends over 14 amino acids. Germline CDR1 is SNHLY and CDR2 is FYNNEI.